These 29 T cell receptor beta chains were all obtained from the same sample, sequenced in a study of cytomegalovirus exposure and HLA in healthy donors. The method was immunoSEQ multiplex PCR; TCRdb's version includes in-frame clones alone and lacks a portion of them. The sample lists about 200,000 clones, roughly three quarters occurring once. Sequenced sample: PBMCs. The receptors originated from a woman aged 25 to 39 in good health and CMV-seronegative.

This chain uses TRBV4-1 with TRBJ1-4; perhaps TRBD1 as D (6 bases). Germline V lookup: CDR1 MGHRA, CDR2 YSYEKL. The CDR3 contains 15 residues. V shed 4 bases and J shed 7 bases, with 16 bases lying between them. CDR3: CASSPQGSLGEKLFF. CDR3 DNA: TGCGCCAGCAGCCCCCAGGGGTCCCTAGGTGAAAAACTGTTTTTT.

This clone was seen once. CDR3 region: CASSYGQGTNTEAFF. The CDR3 DNA is TGTGCCAGCAGTTACGGGCAGGGAACCAACACTGAAGCTTTCTTT. The chain links TRBV6-6 to TRBJ1-1, with D possibly TRBD1 on 5 matching bases. This CDR3 contains 15 residues. Trimming stripped 2 bases from V and 2 bases from J, with 12 bases between. The germline CDR1 and CDR2 sequences are MNHNY and SVGAGI (reference sequence).

V is TRBV5-1 and J is TRBJ1-2; 7 bases are a match to TRBD1. Germline V lookup: CDR1 SGHRS, CDR2 YFSETQ. Trimming cost V 0 bases and J 4 bases; bases outside gene matches: 6. There are 15 residues in the CDR3. In nucleotides, the CDR3 is TGCGCCAGCAGCTTGGCTGCCGACAGGGCCTATGGCTACACCTTC. It is translated as CASSLAADRAYGYTF.

The chain recombines TRBV10-3 with TRBJ2-1; weak D call: TRBD1 (6 bases). CDR1 ENHRY and CDR2 SYGVKD come from the germline V gene. CDR3 size: 14 residues. Trimming took 5 bases from V and 8 from J, leaving 16 bases between them. CDR3 DNA: TGTGCCATCAGTTTATATTCGACAGGTGATGAGCAGTTCTTC. This translates into CAISLYSTGDEQFF.

The V gene is TRBV27, the J gene TRBJ2-1; tentative D call: TRBD1 (6 bases). Germline values: CDR1 MNHEY, CDR2 SMNVEV (reference sequence). V dropped 5 bases and J dropped 4 bases, with 18 bases sitting between them. The CDR3 sequence is 16 residues long. The CDR3 DNA reads as TGTGCCAGCAGTCCCGACAGGCCGACGCGGTACAATGAGCAGTTCTTC. Translation gives CASSPDRPTRYNEQFF.

The J gene is TRBJ2-7, the V gene TRBV5-1, with 8 nucleotides matching TRBD1. Germline values: CDR1 SGHRS, CDR2 YFSETQ. V shed 5 bases and J 2 bases; nucleotides not matched to a gene: 9. The CDR3 spans 15 residues. The CDR3 spells CASRRQGIHAYEQYF. DNA of the CDR3: TGCGCCAGCAGACGACAGGGGATACACGCCTACGAGCAGTACTTC. Filled out from reference TRBV5-1 and TRBJ2-7, the complete variable domain reads KAGVTQTPRYLIKTRGQQVTLSCSPISGHRSVSWYQQTPGQGLQFLFEYFSETQRNKGNFPGRFSGRQFSNSRSEMNVSTLELGDSALYLCASRRQGIHAYEQYFGPGTRLTVT.

This clone appeared a single time. V is TRBV29-1 and J is TRBJ2-3; 10 bases line up with TRBD2. The CDR3 has 14 residues. V lost 4 bases, J lost 1 base, and 2 bases stayed unmatched. The germline V gene has CDR1 SQVTM and CDR2 ANQGSEA. The CDR3 DNA reads TGCAGCGTTGCTAGCGGGAGTGGCACAGATACGCAGTATTTT. Its protein is CSVASGSGTDTQYF.

The J gene is TRBJ1-2, the V gene TRBV6-6; D ambiguous. CDR3 length: 15 residues. The ends were cut back, 0 bases at V and 5 bases at J, with 13 bases in the middle. Germline V gene data show CDR1 as MNHNY and CDR2 as SVGAGI (reference sequence). The CDR3 DNA reads as TGTGCCAGCAGTTACTCGATAAGGCGGGGATATGGCTACACCTTC. The encoded protein is CASSYSIRRGYGYTF.

V usage is TRBV2 and J usage is TRBJ2-5; TRBD2 agrees at 8 bases. This CDR3 spans 16 amino acids. The germline gives CDR1 SNHLY, CDR2 FYNNEI. V shed 6 bases and J 1 base; nucleotides not matched to a gene: 10. The CDR3 spells CASRGPLSGAQETQYF. The CDR3 DNA is TGTGCCAGCAGGGGGCCCCTTAGCGGGGCCCAAGAGACCCAGTACTTC.

DNA for the CDR3: TGTGCCAGCTTGGCCAGCGGGGGCGACGAGCAGTACTTC. This encodes CASLASGGDEQYF. This chain joins TRBV7-9 and TRBJ2-7; 8 positions agree with TRBD2. Germline CDR1 is SEHNR and CDR2 is FQNEAQ (reference sequence). After removal of 8 bases from V and 5 bases from J, the junction contained 8 bases not matched to a gene. The CDR3 is 13 residues long.

The chain has TRBV7-9 and TRBJ2-7; D is perhaps TRBD2 (5 bases). Germline V gene lookup returns CDR1 SEHNR and CDR2 FQNEAQ (reference sequence). The CDR3 sequence is 14 residues long. Trimming cost V 5 bases and J 3 bases, with 14 bases left between them. The CDR3 DNA reads as TGTGCCAGCAGCGGAGGTGGAGTACGCTACGAGCAGTACTTC. Translation gives CASSGGGVRYEQYF.

The chain joins TRBV19 to TRBJ1-2; 10 nucleotides agree with TRBD1. CDR3 length: 15 amino acids. Germline lookup yields CDR1 LNHDA and CDR2 SQIVND (reference sequence). The V segment lost 5 bases and the J segment 7 bases; nucleotides outside the gene matches: 10. CDR3 nucleotides: TGTGCCAGTAGTCCAGGGACAGGGGCACTCGCTGGCTACACCTTC. Its protein is CASSPGTGALAGYTF. The whole variable domain, remainder taken from reference TRBV19 and TRBJ1-2, is DGGITQSPKYLFRKEGQNVTLSCEQNLNHDAMYWYRQDPGQGLRLIYYSQIVNDFQKGDIAEGYSVSREKKESFPLTVTSAQKNPTAFYLCASSPGTGALAGYTFGSGTRLTVV.

The J gene is TRBJ2-5, the V gene TRBV27; 7 nucleotides align to TRBD2. After removal of 4 bases from V and 6 bases from J, the junction contained 5 bases not matched to a gene. The length of the CDR3 is 13 residues. Germline V gives CDR1 MNHEY, CDR2 SMNVEV (reference sequence). CDR3 sequence: CASSSGGVQTQYF. CDR3 nucleotides: TGTGCCAGCAGTTCGGGGGGAGTGCAGACCCAGTACTTC.

V usage is TRBV5-1 and J usage is TRBJ1-1; D may be TRBD1 (6 bases). The CDR3 spans 14 residues. Germline loops: CDR1 SGHRS, CDR2 YFSETQ. V was clipped by 4 bases and J by 1 base, with 11 bases between them. CDR3 in amino acids: CASSLGQTNTEAFF. In DNA, the CDR3 is TGCGCCAGCAGCCTGGGACAAACGAACACTGAAGCTTTCTTT. The full variable domain, completed using reference TRBV5-1 and TRBJ1-1, is KAGVTQTPRYLIKTRGQQVTLSCSPISGHRSVSWYQQTPGQGLQFLFEYFSETQRNKGNFPGRFSGRQFSNSRSEMNVSTLELGDSALYLCASSLGQTNTEAFFGQGTRLTVV.

This rearrangement joins TRBV9 to TRBJ1-5, with D tentatively TRBD1 (5 bases). V was trimmed by 0 bases and J by 4 bases, leaving 11 bases between them. The CDR3 sequence is 15 residues long. The germline CDR1 and CDR2 sequences are SGDLS and YYNGEE. DNA for the CDR3: TGTGCCAGCAGCGTAGATTCAGGGAAAAATCAGCCCCAGCATTTT. Protein sequence: CASSVDSGKNQPQHF.

The chain is built from TRBV9 and TRBJ1-2; D unresolved. The germline V and J ends were trimmed by 5 bases and 1 base, with 15 bases remaining between them. The CDR3 extends over 15 amino acids. CDR1 is SGDLS and CDR2 is YYNGEE in the germline V gene. The CDR3 sequence: CASSGLREINYGYTF. CDR3 nucleotide sequence: TGTGCCAGCAGTGGACTCCGGGAGATTAACTATGGCTACACCTTC. The entire variable domain, with the rest obtained from reference TRBV9 and TRBJ1-2, is as follows: DSGVTQTPKHLITATGQRVTLRCSPRSGDLSVYWYQQSLDQGLQFLIQYYNGEERAKGNILERFSAQQFPDLHSELNLSSLELGDSALYFCASSGLREINYGYTFGSGTRLTVV.

J is TRBJ2-7 and V is TRBV6-6; 9 bases agree with TRBD1. CDR1 is MNHNY and CDR2 is SVGAGI in the germline V gene (reference sequence). The CDR3 length is 12 residues. J lost 4 bases, V lost 8 bases, and 3 bases had no gene match. The CDR3 loop reads CASVGQGYEQYF. The CDR3 DNA sequence: TGTGCCAGCGTGGGACAGGGATACGAGCAGTACTTC.

The chain is built from TRBV5-8 and TRBJ1-6; TRBD1 is a possible D gene (5 bases). Germline-derived CDR1 and CDR2 are SGHTS and YDEGEE. Trimming shortened V by 4 bases and J by 5 bases, and 13 bases separated the two germline ends. This CDR3 spans 15 amino acids. As DNA, the CDR3 is TGTGCCAGCAGCCCAAGGCGGACAAATAATTCACCCCTCCACTTT. Translation gives CASSPRRTNNSPLHF. Filled out from reference TRBV5-8 and TRBJ1-6, the complete variable domain reads EAGVTQSPTHLIKTRGQQATLRCSPISGHTSVYWYQQALGLGLQFLLWYDEGEERNRGNFPPRFSGRQFPNYSSELNVNALELEDSALYLCASSPRRTNNSPLHFGNGTRLTVT.

The genes are TRBV5-1 and TRBJ2-7, with 9 bases aligning to TRBD2. This CDR3 spans 16 amino acids. Germline loops: CDR1 SGHRS, CDR2 YFSETQ. V gave up 2 bases and J gave up 3 bases; unmatched junction bases: 9. The CDR3 spells CASSLGSGAGGYEQYF. Written as DNA, the CDR3 is TGCGCCAGCAGCTTAGGGTCGGGAGCGGGGGGCTACGAGCAGTACTTC.

The V gene is TRBV5-1, the J gene TRBJ1-6, with 7 bases that match TRBD1. Germline assignment: CDR1 SGHRS and CDR2 YFSETQ. The CDR3 is 16 residues long. V lost 4 bases to trimming and J lost 0 bases; unmatched junction nucleotides: 4. The CDR3 DNA follows: TGCGCCAGCAGCCTAAGACAGGGCTCCTATAATTCACCCCTCCACTTT. It translates to CASSLRQGSYNSPLHF.

The sample holds a few counts of this clone. The V and J genes are TRBV4-1 and TRBJ1-1, with D possibly being TRBD1 (5 bases). Germline-derived CDR1 and CDR2 are MGHRA and YSYEKL. This CDR3 spans 11 amino acids. Trimming left V 7 bases short and J 8 bases short, with 11 bases between. The CDR3 sequence is CASTQEGEAFF. CDR3 DNA sequence: TGCGCCAGCACCCAGGAGGGGGAAGCTTTCTTT.

V usage is TRBV6-1 and J usage is TRBJ2-7; D remains ambiguous. The CDR3 is 14 residues long. V lost 4 bases to trimming and J lost 4 bases, with 14 bases between them. The germline V gene has CDR1 MNHNS and CDR2 SASEGT. CDR3 region: CASSGRGLKYEQYF. As DNA, the CDR3 is TGTGCCAGCAGTGGGAGAGGCTTGAAGTACGAGCAGTACTTC.

On this clone: The identical CDR3 is also encoded by other nucleotide sequences in the sample. The chain uses TRBV30 and TRBJ1-5, with 7 bases identical to TRBD1. The CDR3 is 14 amino acids. The germline V gene encodes CDR1 GTSNPN and CDR2 SVGIG (reference sequence). V gave up 0 bases and J gave up 5 bases; unmatched junction bases: 4. The CDR3: CAWSVGQGDQPQHF. DNA for the CDR3: TGTGCCTGGAGTGTCGGTCAGGGGGATCAGCCCCAGCATTTT. The complete variable domain, with remaining parts taken from reference TRBV30 and TRBJ1-5, reads SQTIHQWPATLVQPVGSPLSLECTVEGTSNPNLYWYRQAAGRGLQLLFYSVGIGQISSEVPQNLSASRPQDRQFILSSKKLLLSDSGFYLCAWSVGQGDQPQHFGDGTRLSIL.

The V call is TRBV28, the J call TRBJ1-2, with D perhaps matching TRBD1 (6 bases). CDR1 and CDR2 (germline): MDHEN, SYDVKM. CDR3 size: 13 residues. Between the trimmed V and J ends, which lost 10 bases and 4 bases, there was a span of 16 bases. As DNA, the CDR3 is TGTGCCACCACTTTAGGGGGGAGCTATGGCTACACCTTC. This encodes CATTLGGSYGYTF.

This chain uses TRBV28 with TRBJ1-1, with D hard to call. In germline, CDR1 is MDHEN, CDR2 SYDVKM. The CDR3 has 11 residues. The V end lost 7 bases, the J end lost 7 bases, and 10 bases lay between the germline ends. CDR3 in amino acids: CASMGAYEAFF. CDR3 nucleotides: TGTGCCAGCATGGGAGCCTATGAAGCTTTCTTT.

In DNA form, the CDR3 reads TGTGCCAGCAGCTGGACAGGGGCCGGGGAGACCCAGTACTTC. Amino acids: CASSWTGAGETQYF. This chain connects TRBV11-3 to TRBJ2-5; 9 bases map to TRBD1. The CDR3 has 14 amino acids. Trimming removed 4 bases from V and 5 bases from J; junction bases left unmatched: 5. From germline, CDR1 is SGHNT and CDR2 YENEEA.

J is TRBJ1-2 and V is TRBV9, with D possibly TRBD1 on 6 matching bases. The germline CDR1 and CDR2 sequences are SGDLS and YYNGEE. With 0 bases removed from V and 2 bases from J, the gap between germline ends came to 23 bases. This CDR3 region has 19 residues. CDR3 loop: CASSVGPPTLQGGNYGYTF. The CDR3 nucleotides read TGTGCCAGCAGCGTAGGCCCCCCCACCCTACAGGGAGGGAACTATGGCTACACCTTC.

The chain links TRBV18 to TRBJ2-3; the match to TRBD2 covers 9 bases. V dropped 3 bases and J dropped 1; count of bases not matched to a gene: 2. Germline CDR1 reads KGHSH; CDR2 reads LQKENI. There are 15 residues in the CDR3. CDR3 amino acids: CASSPGLAGTDTQYF. The DNA of the CDR3 is TGTGCCAGCTCACCGGGACTAGCTGGCACAGATACGCAGTATTTT. Using reference TRBV18 and TRBJ2-3 for the parts outside the CDR3, the full variable domain is NAGVMQNPRHLVRRRGQEARLRCSPMKGHSHVYWYRQLPEEGLKFMVYLQKENIIDESGMPKERFSAEFPKEGPSILRIQQVVRGDSAAYFCASSPGLAGTDTQYFGPGTRLTVL.

The chain carries TRBV7-9 and TRBJ2-3, with 7 bases identical to TRBD1. V gave up 1 base and J gave up 3 bases; unmatched junction bases: 1. CDR3 length: 14 residues. Germline-derived CDR1 and CDR2 are SEHNR and FQNEAQ (reference sequence). DNA for the CDR3: TGTGCCAGCAGCTTAGAGGGGGCGACAGATACGCAGTATTTT. This sequence encodes CASSLEGATDTQYF.